This T cell receptor beta chain appears in the sequencing data of a study of beta chain features in type 1 diabetes. After removal of 3 bases from V and 5 bases from J, the junction contained 4 bases not matched to a gene. The CDR3 length is 13 residues. The V gene's germline CDR1 is SGDLS and CDR2 YYNGEE. The whole isolated RNA underwent reverse transcription, so sequencing captured expressed TCRB transcripts. Data came from immunoSEQ multiplex PCR; TCRdb stores just in-frame clones and leaves some out. The data contain 350,000 to 450,000 clones, approximately 13% of them singletons. Source material: naive CD4+ T cells from blood. This clonotype originated in a man aged 30 to 45 in good health. The chain uses TRBV9 and TRBJ2-5, with TRBD1 matching over 7 bases. The CDR3 here is CASSGQGLETQYF. CDR3 bases: TGTGCCAGCAGCGGACAGGGTTTGGAGACCCAGTACTTC.